Below are 16 T cell receptor beta chains sequenced from a single sample in a study of T cells in Graves' hyperthyroidism and ophthalmopathy. The source material, RNA transcripts, was used to amplify TCR beta CDR3 regions. Initially, a first-round RT-PCR of the TCR CDR3 employed the HTBI primer set. TCRdb re-called the multiplex PCR reads through MiXCR, storing one row per CDR3 protein. Of approximately 510,000 distinct CDR3 sequences listed, around 20% are singletons. The specimen was blood. The receptors shown here come from a young man with Graves' hyperthyroidism.

A few counts support this clonotype. This CDR3 is CASSSIGGTGLYEQYF. For the CDR3, the DNA is TGTGCCAGCAGCTCCATTGGCGGGACGGGCCTCTACGAGCAGTACTTC. The chain joins TRBV11-1 to TRBJ2-7; perhaps TRBD2 as D (6 bases). Germline lookup yields CDR1 SGHAT and CDR2 FQDESV (reference sequence). Trimming pared 4 bases from V and 3 bases from J, leaving 19 bases between. The CDR3 length is 16 residues.

In its sample, this clonotype was seen a few times. This chain uses TRBV7-8 with TRBJ2-2; TRBD2 might be the D (5 bases). V lost 5 bases and J 5 bases, leaving 12 bases between the germline ends. This CDR3 spans 14 amino acids. From germline, CDR1 is SGHVS and CDR2 FQNEAQ. The CDR3 region is CASSRDEGTGELFF. The CDR3 DNA sequence: TGTGCCAGCAGCCGCGATGAGGGAACCGGGGAGCTGTTTTTT.

The CDR3 DNA sequence: TGTGCCAGCTCCCTATCTACCGGATTCGGGACTAGCCTAGACGAGCAGTACTTC. Translating it yields CASSLSTGFGTSLDEQYF. The chain combines TRBV28 with TRBJ2-7; 9 nucleotides line up with TRBD2. The CDR3 spans 18 residues. Germline trimming cut 8 bases from V and 5 bases from J; bases unmatched to any gene: 22. Looked up from germline, CDR1 is MDHEN and CDR2 is SYDVKM.

The chain employs TRBV6-9 and TRBJ1-1; D perhaps matches TRBD1 (6 bases). There are 13 residues in the CDR3. CDR1 is MNHGY and CDR2 is SVAAGI in the germline V gene. The ends were cut back, 10 bases at V and 4 bases at J, with 16 bases in the middle. The CDR3 loop reads CATETGRCTEAFF. CDR3 nucleotide sequence: TGTGCCACCGAAACAGGGCGTTGCACTGAAGCTTTCTTT.

In this sample, this clonotype turned up many times. The chain uses TRBV28 and TRBJ1-5; 7 bases align to TRBD1. Looked up from germline, CDR1 is MDHEN and CDR2 is SYDVKM. The CDR3 extends over 15 amino acids. V dropped 6 bases and J dropped 2; count of bases not matched to a gene: 7. The CDR3 DNA sequence: TGTGCCAGCAGCTTTACAGGGGTTGGCAATCAGCCCCAGCATTTT. Translated: CASSFTGVGNQPQHF.

This clonotype was found many times. J is TRBJ1-1 and V is TRBV12-5; possibly TRBD1 for D (6 bases). CDR1 and CDR2 from the germline V gene are LGHNT and FRNRAP. The CDR3 has 14 residues. The V end lost 9 bases, the J end lost 3 bases, and 17 bases lay between the germline ends. For the CDR3, the DNA is TGTGCTAGCTCAGACCGGGACACTTACACTGAAGCTTTCTTT. Protein product: CASSDRDTYTEAFF.

The rearrangement joins TRBV12-3 or TRBV12-4 to TRBJ1-3; D might be TRBD1 (6 bases). The length of the CDR3 is 15 residues. The V end was cut by 1 base, the J end by 4 bases, with 11 bases between. The CDR3 DNA reads TGTGCCAGCAGTTTAGGATCAGGGGACGGAAACACCATATATTTT. Translation: CASSLGSGDGNTIYF.

This rearrangement joins TRBV20-1 to TRBJ2-7, with TRBD2 as a possible D gene (5 bases). CDR3 length: 12 amino acids. V was trimmed by 1 base and J by 7 bases, leaving 11 bases between them. CDR1 and CDR2 (germline): DFQATT, SNEGSKA (reference sequence). Here the CDR3 DNA reads TGCAGTGCTAGAGTCACCCGGGGTGAGCAGTACTTC. It codes for CSARVTRGEQYF.

This clonotype was counted only a few times. This rearrangement joins TRBV29-1 to TRBJ1-5; 9 nucleotides agree with TRBD1. This CDR3 comprises 14 residues. In germline, CDR1 is SQVTM, CDR2 ANQGSEA. The V segment lost 5 bases and the J segment 5 bases; nucleotides outside the gene matches: 7. The CDR3 DNA sequence: TGCAGCGTTTCGAGGGGGACAGGGTATCAGCCCCAGCATTTT. It encodes CSVSRGTGYQPQHF.

This clonotype has more than one count but fewer than ten. Sequence at one end of the junction differs from germline and may be a read error. The chain uses TRBV7-2 and TRBJ1-1; D is possibly TRBD1 (5 bases). Germline loops: CDR1 SGHTA, CDR2 FQGNSA. The CDR3 has 13 residues. This chain's CDR3 is CASSLEGLSELSF. CDR3 nucleotides: TGTGCCAGCAGCTTAGAGGGGCTTTCGGAGCTTTCTTTT.

This clonotype was recorded many times. CDR3 protein: CSARDFFGLPNTEAFF. The CDR3 nucleotides are TGCAGTGCTAGAGATTTTTTCGGACTCCCGAACACTGAAGCTTTCTTT. The V and J genes are TRBV20-1 and TRBJ1-1; D remains ambiguous. Germline V gene lookup returns CDR1 DFQATT and CDR2 SNEGSKA (reference sequence). The CDR3 runs to 16 residues. V was clipped by 0 bases and J by 1 base, with 15 bases between them.

The CDR3 DNA sequence: TGTGCCAGCAGCTTTAACAGGGAGCTTAACACAGATACGCAGTATTTT. Amino acids: CASSFNRELNTDTQYF. The chain is built from TRBV11-1 and TRBJ2-3; TRBD1 is a possible D gene (6 bases). Germline V gives CDR1 SGHAT, CDR2 FQDESV (reference sequence). V was clipped by 3 bases and J by 2 bases, with 15 bases between them. The CDR3 totals 16 residues.

Remarks on this clonotype: This may be a read error, as it is one base from a much larger clone. The rearrangement links TRBV2 to TRBJ2-2; 8 bases fit TRBD1. CDR3 length: 12 amino acids. Germline loops: CDR1 SNHLY, CDR2 FYNNEI. Written as DNA, the CDR3 is TGTGCCAGCACAGGGGGCACCGGGGAGCTGTGTTTT. Its translation: CASTGGTGELCF.

This clonotype was counted a few times. This sequence joins TRBV14 and TRBJ1-1, with 7 bases identical to TRBD1. Unmatched junction bases numbered 3, after V lost 0 bases and J lost 5 bases. The CDR3 has 14 residues. From germline, CDR1 is SGHDN and CDR2 FVKESK. The CDR3 sequence is CASSQDWDSTEAFF. The CDR3 DNA sequence: TGTGCCAGCAGCCAAGATTGGGACAGTACTGAAGCTTTCTTT.

The genes are TRBV7-2 and TRBJ2-5; no definite D call. Germline assignment: CDR1 SGHTA and CDR2 FQGNSA. CDR3 length: 14 amino acids. V dropped 3 bases and J dropped 0 bases, with 8 bases sitting between them. CDR3: CASSLPPHQETQYF. The CDR3 nucleotides read TGTGCCAGCAGCTTGCCTCCGCACCAAGAGACCCAGTACTTC.

The chain is built from TRBV28 and TRBJ1-6; D not certain. Per germline, CDR1 MDHEN and CDR2 SYDVKM. Trimming shortened V by 6 bases and J by 4 bases, and 10 bases separated the two germline ends. This CDR3 region has 14 residues. CDR3: CASSPLGYNSPLHF. DNA for the CDR3: TGTGCCAGCAGCCCATTAGGGTATAATTCACCCCTCCACTTT.